This T cell receptor beta chain was recorded in a study of vaccination and CD4 T cells after COVID-19. Study background: Median time from second vaccine dose to sampling was roughly 65 days (14 to 241).

Concerning this clonotype: Antigen: not known. An end of the junction differs from the germline gene, which may be a read error.

Described treatment: roughly 10-day PBMC culture with coronavirus spike peptide pools or control peptides (ViraFEST assay). On day 3 and again on day 7, fresh IL-2 medium was used to replace half the medium. The CDR3 contains 17 residues. Germline V gene lookup returns CDR1 SSHAT and CDR2 FNYEAQ (reference sequence). With the Oncomine TCR Beta short-read assay, DNA from cultured CD4+ T cells was sequenced. One entry per CDR3 protein results from TCRdb running MiXCR on the PCR reads. The data show over 20,000 distinct CDR3 sequences, about 39% seen once. This sequence originates from a human donor who had recovered from COVID-19. The chain couples TRBV7-7 to TRBJ2-1; 14 bases match TRBD2. Sequenced material: CD4+ T cells from blood, cultured in vitro. This CDR3 is CASSSTTGTSGSFEQFF. The CDR3, as DNA: TGTGCTAGCAGCTCAACTACCGGGACTAGCGGGAGTTTTGAGCAGTTCTTC.